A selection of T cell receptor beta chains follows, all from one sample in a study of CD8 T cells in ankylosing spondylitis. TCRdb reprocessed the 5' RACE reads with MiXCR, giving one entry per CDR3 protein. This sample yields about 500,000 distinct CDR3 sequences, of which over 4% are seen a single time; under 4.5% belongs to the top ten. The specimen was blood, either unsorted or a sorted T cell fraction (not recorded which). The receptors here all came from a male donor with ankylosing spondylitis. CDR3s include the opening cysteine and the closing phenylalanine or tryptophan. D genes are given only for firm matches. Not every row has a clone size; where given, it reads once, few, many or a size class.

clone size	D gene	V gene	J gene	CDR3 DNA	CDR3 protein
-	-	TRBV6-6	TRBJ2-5	TGTGCCAGCAGTTACTCGGGGAGGGAGACCCAGTACTTC	CASSYSGRETQYF
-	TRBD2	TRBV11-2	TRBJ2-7	TGTGCCAGCAGCCCAGTATTTAGCGGGAGAGGCTACGAGCAGTACTTC	CASSPVFSGRGYEQYF
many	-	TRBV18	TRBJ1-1	TGTGCCAGCTCGGGCAGTTGGAACACTGAAGCTTTCTTT	CASSGSWNTEAFF
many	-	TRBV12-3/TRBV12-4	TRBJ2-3	TGTGCCAGCAGTTTAATTCTCCGCCGCACAGATACGCAGTATTTT	CASSLILRRTDTQYF
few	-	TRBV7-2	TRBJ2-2	TGTGCCAGCAGGACTCCGAACACCGGGGAGCTGTTTTTT	CASRTPNTGELFF
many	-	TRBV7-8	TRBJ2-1	TGTGCCAGCAGCTTAGGTGTTACTAGTCTTGGGGCACACCATGAGCAGTTCTTC	CASSLGVTSLGAHHEQFF
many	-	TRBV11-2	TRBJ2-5	TGTGCCAGCAGCATAGAGGCGGAGTACCAAGAGACCCAGTACTTC	CASSIEAEYQETQYF
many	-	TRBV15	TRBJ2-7	TGTGCCACCAGAGGCCCTGGAGGGAGTAGCACCTACGAGCAGTACTTC	CATRGPGGSSTYEQYF
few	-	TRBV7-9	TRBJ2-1	TGTGCCAGCAGCTTTTTTGGTAACAATGAGCAGTTCTTC	CASSFFGNNEQFF
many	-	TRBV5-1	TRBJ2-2	TGCGCCAGCAGCGCCGGGGACGGACTCACCGGGGAGCTGTTTTTT	CASSAGDGLTGELFF
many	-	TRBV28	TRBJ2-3	TGTGCCAGCAGTTTACAGGTGGGCGGCACAGATACGCAGTATTTT	CASSLQVGGTDTQYF
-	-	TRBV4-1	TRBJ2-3	TGCGCCAGCAGCCACCCAGGGGGGGGGGACAGTTTAGATACGCAGTATTTT	CASSHPGGGDSLDTQYF
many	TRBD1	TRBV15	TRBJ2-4	TGTGCCACCAGCACCGCCACAGGGGGAGACATTCAGTACTTC	CATSTATGGDIQYF
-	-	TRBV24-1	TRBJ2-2	TGTGCCACCAGTGGAAAAGGGCGAGAGACCGGGGAGCTGTTTTTT	CATSGKGRETGELFF
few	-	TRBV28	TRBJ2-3	TGTGCCAGCAGTTTAGGGGGGAGATCCGGGTACACAGATACGCAGTATTTT	CASSLGGRSGYTDTQYF
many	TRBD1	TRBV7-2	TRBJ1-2	TGTGCCAGCAGCTTAAACAGGGGGATCTATGGCTACACCTTC	CASSLNRGIYGYTF
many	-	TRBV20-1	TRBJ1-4	TGCAGTGCGACTAAGGGCAGGGATAATGAAAAACTGTTTTTT	CSATKGRDNEKLFF
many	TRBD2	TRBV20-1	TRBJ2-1	TGCAGTGCTAGACTAGCGGGGCACAATGAGCAGTTCTTC	CSARLAGHNEQFF
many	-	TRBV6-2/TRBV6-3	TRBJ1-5	TGTGCCAGCACCGAGGGAGGAGGTGGCAATCAGCCCCAGCATTTT	CASTEGGGGNQPQHF
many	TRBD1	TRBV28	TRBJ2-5	TGTGCCAGCAGGATGGGACAGGGGGGTTTCGAGACCCAGTACTTC	CASRMGQGGFETQYF
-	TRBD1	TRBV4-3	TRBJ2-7	TGCGCCAGCAGCCACGACCGGGGACAGACCTACGAGCAGTACTTC	CASSHDRGQTYEQYF
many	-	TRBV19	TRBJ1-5	TGTGCCAGTAGTCCACGCTCCAGGGTAGACCAGCCCCAGCATTTT	CASSPRSRVDQPQHF
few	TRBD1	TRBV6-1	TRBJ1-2	TGTGCCAGCAGTCAAGCAGGGGGGAATGGCTACACCTTC	CASSQAGGNGYTF
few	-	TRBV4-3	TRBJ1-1	TGCGCCAGCAGCCAAGGGACTAAGACCCCTGAAGCTTTCTTT	CASSQGTKTPEAFF
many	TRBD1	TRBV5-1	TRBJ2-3	TGCGCCAGCAGAGGACCGGGACAGTTAACGCAGTATTTT	CASRGPGQLTQYF
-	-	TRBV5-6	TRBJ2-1	TGTGCCATCAGCCCCGGGCTCGACTCCTACAATGAGCAGTTCTTC	CAISPGLDSYNEQFF
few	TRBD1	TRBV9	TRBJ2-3	TGTGCCAGCAGCTTCGCAGGGACAGGGTTCGAGGGCACAGATACGCAGTATTTT	CASSFAGTGFEGTDTQYF
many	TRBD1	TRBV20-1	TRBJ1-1	TGCAGTGCTAGAGCCCCGGGACAGCGGAACACTGAAGCTTTCTTT	CSARAPGQRNTEAFF
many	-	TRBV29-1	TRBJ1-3	TGCAGCGTTGAAGAAAGAGTTTTCTCTGGAAACACCATATATTTT	CSVEERVFSGNTIYF